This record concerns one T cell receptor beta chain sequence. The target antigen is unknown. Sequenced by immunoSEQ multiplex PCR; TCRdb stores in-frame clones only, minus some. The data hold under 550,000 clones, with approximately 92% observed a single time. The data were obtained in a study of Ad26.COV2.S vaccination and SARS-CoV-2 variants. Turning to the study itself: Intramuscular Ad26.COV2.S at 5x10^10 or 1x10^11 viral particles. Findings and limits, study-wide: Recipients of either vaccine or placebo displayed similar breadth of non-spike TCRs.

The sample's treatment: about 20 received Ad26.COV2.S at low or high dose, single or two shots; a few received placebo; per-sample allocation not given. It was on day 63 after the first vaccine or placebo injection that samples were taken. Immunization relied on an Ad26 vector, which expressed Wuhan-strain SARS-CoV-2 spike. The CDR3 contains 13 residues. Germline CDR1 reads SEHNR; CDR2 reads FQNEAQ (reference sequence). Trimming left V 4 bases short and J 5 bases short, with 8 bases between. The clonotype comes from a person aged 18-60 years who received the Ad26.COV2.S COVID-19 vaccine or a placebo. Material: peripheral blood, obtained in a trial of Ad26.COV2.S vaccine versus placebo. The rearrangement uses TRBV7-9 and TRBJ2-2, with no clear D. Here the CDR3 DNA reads TGTGCCAGCAGCTATAGTATTACCGGGGAGCTGTTTTTT. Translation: CASSYSITGELFF. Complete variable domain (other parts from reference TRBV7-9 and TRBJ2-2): DTGVSQNPRHKITKRGQNVTFRCDPISEHNRLYWYRQTLGQGPEFLTYFQNEAQLEKSRLLSDRFSAERPKGSFSTLEIQRTEQGDSAMYLCASSYSITGELFFGEGSRLTVL.